This record looks at one T cell receptor (beta chain) sequence and its context. Its antigen is still unknown. The length of the CDR3 is 15 residues. V lost 2 bases, J lost 2 bases, and 9 bases lay in between. Germline CDR1 reads SEHNR; CDR2 reads FQNEAQ (reference sequence). General study results and limits: Tumor Treg TCRs overlapped most with tumor naive CD4+ cells. Tumor memory CD4+ T cell TCR gene usage clustered with blood and lymph node memory CD4+ cells and lymph node naive CD4+ cells.

Treg sorting used a CD4+CD25+CD127-/low gate. Constant-region reverse primers amplified full-length variable regions, followed by semi-nested Nested Universal Primer A PCR. Each CDR3 protein is one row after TCRdb ran MiXCR on the 5' RACE reads. The repertoire has approximately 57,000 distinct CDR3 sequences, less than 25% of them found once; the top ten carry 3.2%. The TCR sequence derives from a female donor with breast cancer. The sample consisted of tumor-infiltrating Tregs sorted from the breast tumor. The V gene is TRBV7-9, the J gene TRBJ2-2; unclear D gene. CDR3: CASSLWQVNTGELFF. The CDR3 DNA follows: TGTGCCAGCAGCTTATGGCAGGTTAACACCGGGGAGCTGTTTTTT.